This is a list of T cell receptor beta chains from one sample in a study of cytomegalovirus exposure and HLA in healthy donors. Repertoires were generated with immunoSEQ multiplex PCR, while TCRdb's copy carries only in-frame clones and drops some. The sample has approximately 150,000 clones; the top ten hold approximately 1.5%. Sample: PBMCs. Receptors were obtained from a woman in her thirties or forties in good health and CMV-seronegative. The CDR3 runs from the conserved cysteine through the conserved F or W. Fields, in order: V gene, J gene, D gene, CDR3 DNA, CDR3 protein. The D gene is left open where the match is weak.

v_call: TRBV6-5; j_call: TRBJ1-6; d_call: -; cdr3_nt: TGTGCCAGCAGTTCCAGGGAAGGTTTCTATAATTCACCCCTCCACTTT; cdr3_aa: CASSSREGFYNSPLHF
v_call: TRBV19; j_call: TRBJ2-1; d_call: TRBD2; cdr3_nt: TGTGCCAGTAGTCGCGGGACTAGCGGGCGAAGGGTCTTC; cdr3_aa: CASSRGTSGRRVF
v_call: TRBV5-1; j_call: TRBJ2-2; d_call: TRBD1; cdr3_nt: TGCGCCAGCATCCCCCCCGGACAGGGGGCCTCCGGGGAGCTGTTTTTT; cdr3_aa: CASIPPGQGASGELFF
v_call: TRBV7-9; j_call: TRBJ2-1; d_call: TRBD2; cdr3_nt: TGTGCCAGCAGCTGGGGACTAGCGGTAGGGGATGAGCAGTTCTTC; cdr3_aa: CASSWGLAVGDEQFF
v_call: TRBV19; j_call: TRBJ2-5; d_call: -; cdr3_nt: TGTGCCAGTAGCGGGGTACGAGAGACCCAGTACTTC; cdr3_aa: CASSGVRETQYF
v_call: TRBV11-3; j_call: TRBJ2-2; d_call: TRBD1; cdr3_nt: TGTGCCAGCAGCTCCCGGACAGGGCGGGACACCGGGGAGCTGTTTTTT; cdr3_aa: CASSSRTGRDTGELFF
v_call: TRBV9; j_call: TRBJ1-1; d_call: -; cdr3_nt: TGTGCCAGCAGCGTAGATGTTGGAGGCACTGAAGCTTTCTTT; cdr3_aa: CASSVDVGGTEAFF
v_call: TRBV19; j_call: TRBJ1-1; d_call: -; cdr3_nt: TGTGCCAGTAGTCCCCAGACAGTGAACACTGAAGCTTTCTTT; cdr3_aa: CASSPQTVNTEAFF
v_call: TRBV5-5; j_call: TRBJ2-2; d_call: -; cdr3_nt: TGTGCCAGCAGCCAGTTTGGAGGGACTGGGACCGGGGAGCTGTTTTTT; cdr3_aa: CASSQFGGTGTGELFF
v_call: TRBV19; j_call: TRBJ2-4; d_call: TRBD1; cdr3_nt: TGTGCCAGTAGCGGGACAGGTATAGCCAAAAACATTCAGTACTTC; cdr3_aa: CASSGTGIAKNIQYF
v_call: TRBV4-3; j_call: TRBJ2-3; d_call: -; cdr3_nt: TGCGCCAGCAGCCAAGAGCAGGCAGGGGGAGGTCACAGCACAGATACGCAGTATTTT; cdr3_aa: CASSQEQAGGGHSTDTQYF
v_call: TRBV6-4; j_call: TRBJ2-2; d_call: -; cdr3_nt: TGTGCCAGCAGTGAAGAGGGGGCCGGGGAGCTGTTTTTT; cdr3_aa: CASSEEGAGELFF
v_call: TRBV18; j_call: TRBJ1-4; d_call: TRBD1; cdr3_nt: TGTGCCAGCTCACCAAATCAACAGGGGAATGAAAAACTGTTTTTT; cdr3_aa: CASSPNQQGNEKLFF